This TCR beta chain is drawn from a study of cytotoxic CD8 clonotypes in ibrutinib-treated CLL. Trimming at V came to 3 bases and at J to 5 bases, leaving 6 bases not matched to a gene. This CDR3 contains 15 residues. Germline loops: CDR1 WNHNN, CDR2 SYGVQD (reference sequence). This table comes from immunoSEQ multiplex PCR, and its TCRdb copy is limited to in-frame clones, with some not included. The top ten hold approximately 3.1% of the sample, which has tens of thousands of clones, approximately 90% seen once. The sequence was collected from a human donor with chronic lymphocytic leukemia. The sample was PBMCs, taken after 12 months of ibrutinib treatment. V is TRBV10-1 and J is TRBJ1-4; 7 bases agree with TRBD1. CDR3 nucleotide sequence: TGCGCCAGCAGTGAAGGGGGCAGGGGAAATGAAAAACTGTTTTTT. Amino acid sequence: CASSEGGRGNEKLFF.